In this sample, the clone carrying this TCR beta chain turned up a few times. Its antigen is not known. The data derive from a study of T-cell memory formation after mild COVID-19. Whole-study findings and limits: Among clones contracting day 15 to 85, CD4/CD8 was balanced, whereas later expanders leaned CD4+. Chiefly within CM and EM were the contracting CD4+ clones; CD8+ ones were within EMRA.

This CDR3 is 13 amino acids long. The V gene lost 4 bases and the J gene lost 1 base, with 7 bases spanning the gap. Per germline, CDR1 WNHNN and CDR2 SYGVQD (reference sequence). 5'RACE with constant-segment primers yielded barcoded, UMI-tagged TCR alpha and TCR beta cDNA libraries. TCRdb recomputed calls from the 5' RACE reads with MiXCR, one row per CDR3 protein. Here the sample spans some 310,000 distinct CDR3 sequences, roughly 19% being singletons. The sample consisted of PBMCs or a T cell subset sorted from them (not recorded which). The J gene is TRBJ1-1, the V gene TRBV10-1; no firm D call. The clonotype originates from a man aged 18 to 35 who had mild COVID-19 (a few samples of this study predate the infection). Cell type and time point are not known. CDR3 loop: CASSGGENTEAFF. The CDR3 region has the DNA TGCGCCAGCAGTGGCGGTGAGAACACTGAAGCTTTCTTT.